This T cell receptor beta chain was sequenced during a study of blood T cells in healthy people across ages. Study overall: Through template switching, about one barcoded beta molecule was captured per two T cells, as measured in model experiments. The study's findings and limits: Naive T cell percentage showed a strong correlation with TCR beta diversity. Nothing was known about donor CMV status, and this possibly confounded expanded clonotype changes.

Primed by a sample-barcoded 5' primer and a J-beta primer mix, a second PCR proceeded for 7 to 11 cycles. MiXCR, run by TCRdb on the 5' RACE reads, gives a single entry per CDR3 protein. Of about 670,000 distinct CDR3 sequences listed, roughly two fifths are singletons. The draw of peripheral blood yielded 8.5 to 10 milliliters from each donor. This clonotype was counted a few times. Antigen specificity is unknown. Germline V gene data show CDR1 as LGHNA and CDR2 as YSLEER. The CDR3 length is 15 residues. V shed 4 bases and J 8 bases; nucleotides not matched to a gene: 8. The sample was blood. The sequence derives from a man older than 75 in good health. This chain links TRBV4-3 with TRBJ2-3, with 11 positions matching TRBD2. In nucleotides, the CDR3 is TGCGCCAGCAGCCCGACTAGCGGGGCGGGGGGTACGCAGTATTTT. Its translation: CASSPTSGAGGTQYF.